This T cell receptor (beta chain) was found in a study of T cells in Graves' hyperthyroidism and ophthalmopathy. TCR beta CDR3 region amplification was performed from RNA transcripts. Initially, a first-round RT-PCR of the TCR CDR3 employed the HTBI primer set. TCRdb passed the multiplex PCR reads through MiXCR, listing each CDR3 protein once. Found here are some 800,000 distinct CDR3 sequences, 38% of them singletons; the top ten hold 7% to 10%. Per the germline V gene, CDR1 is SGHVS and CDR2 is FQNEAQ. This CDR3 has 14 residues. V gave up 2 bases and J gave up 0 bases, with 7 bases separating them. This clonotype was sampled from a man between 18 and 35 years old with Graves' hyperthyroidism. The specimen sequenced was blood. The gene calls are TRBV7-8 and TRBJ2-5; D remains unclear. This CDR3 is CASSLPSNQETQYF. CDR3 DNA sequence: TGTGCCAGCAGCTTACCCAGTAACCAAGAGACCCAGTACTTC.